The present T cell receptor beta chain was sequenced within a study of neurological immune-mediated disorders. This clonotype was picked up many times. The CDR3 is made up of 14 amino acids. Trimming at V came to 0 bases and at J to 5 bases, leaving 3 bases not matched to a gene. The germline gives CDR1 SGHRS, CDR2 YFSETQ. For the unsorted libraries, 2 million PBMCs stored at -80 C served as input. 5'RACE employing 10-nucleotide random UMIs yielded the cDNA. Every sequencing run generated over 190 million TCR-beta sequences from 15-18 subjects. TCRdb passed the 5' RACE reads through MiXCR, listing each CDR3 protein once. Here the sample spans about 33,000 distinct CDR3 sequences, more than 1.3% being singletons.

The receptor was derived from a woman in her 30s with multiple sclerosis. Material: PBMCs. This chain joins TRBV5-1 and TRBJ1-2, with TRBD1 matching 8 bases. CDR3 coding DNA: TGCGCCAGCAGCTTGGGGACAGGGTATTATGGCTACACCTTC. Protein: CASSLGTGYYGYTF. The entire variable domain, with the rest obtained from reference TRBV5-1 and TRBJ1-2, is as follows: KAGVTQTPRYLIKTRGQQVTLSCSPISGHRSVSWYQQTPGQGLQFLFEYFSETQRNKGNFPGRFSGRQFSNSRSEMNVSTLELGDSALYLCASSLGTGYYGYTFGSGTRLTVV.